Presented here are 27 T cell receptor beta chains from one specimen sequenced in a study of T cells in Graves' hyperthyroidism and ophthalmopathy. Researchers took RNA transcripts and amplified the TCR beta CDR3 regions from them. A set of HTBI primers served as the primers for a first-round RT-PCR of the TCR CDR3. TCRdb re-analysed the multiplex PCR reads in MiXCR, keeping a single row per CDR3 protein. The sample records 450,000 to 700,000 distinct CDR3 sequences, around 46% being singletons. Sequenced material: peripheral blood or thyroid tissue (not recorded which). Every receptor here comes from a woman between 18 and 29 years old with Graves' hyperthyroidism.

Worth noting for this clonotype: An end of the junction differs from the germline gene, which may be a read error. CDR3 in amino acids: CASSPSPASTDEKLFF. CDR3 DNA: TGTGCCAGCAGCCCTAGTCCCGCCTCAACTGATGAAAAACTGTTTTTT. V usage is TRBV11-2 and J usage is TRBJ1-4; D uncertain. The CDR3 spans 16 residues. Germline lookup yields CDR1 SGHAT and CDR2 FQNNGV.

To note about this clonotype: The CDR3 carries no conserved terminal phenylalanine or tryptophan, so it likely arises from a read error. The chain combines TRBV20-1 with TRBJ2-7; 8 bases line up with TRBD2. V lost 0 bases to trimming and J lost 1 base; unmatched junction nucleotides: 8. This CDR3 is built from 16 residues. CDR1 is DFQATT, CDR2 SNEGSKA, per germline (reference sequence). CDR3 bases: TGCAGTGCTAGAGACATCGAACTAGCGGATTCCTACGAGCAGTACCTC. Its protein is CSARDIELADSYEQYL.

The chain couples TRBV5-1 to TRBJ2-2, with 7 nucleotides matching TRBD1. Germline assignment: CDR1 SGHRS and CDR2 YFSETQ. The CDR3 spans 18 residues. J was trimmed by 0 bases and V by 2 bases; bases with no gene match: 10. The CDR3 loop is CASSFSLRGPSNTGELFF. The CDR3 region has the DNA TGCGCCAGCAGCTTCTCCTTGAGGGGGCCGTCGAACACCGGGGAGCTGTTTTTT.

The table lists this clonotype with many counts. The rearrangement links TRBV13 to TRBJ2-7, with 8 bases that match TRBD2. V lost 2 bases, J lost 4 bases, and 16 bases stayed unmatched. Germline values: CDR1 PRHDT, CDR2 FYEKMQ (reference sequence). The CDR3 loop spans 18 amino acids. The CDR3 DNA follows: TGTGCCAGCAGCTTAACGGGACTAGGCTCCTCCTTCCCGTACGAGCAGTACTTC. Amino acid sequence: CASSLTGLGSSFPYEQYF.

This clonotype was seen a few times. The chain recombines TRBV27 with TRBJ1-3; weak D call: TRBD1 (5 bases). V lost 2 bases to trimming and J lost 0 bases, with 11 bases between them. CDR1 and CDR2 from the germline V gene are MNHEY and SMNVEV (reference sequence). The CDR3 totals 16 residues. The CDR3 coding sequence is TGTGCCAGCAGTTTAAACAGGCTTTCCTCTGGAAACACCATATATTTT. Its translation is CASSLNRLSSGNTIYF.

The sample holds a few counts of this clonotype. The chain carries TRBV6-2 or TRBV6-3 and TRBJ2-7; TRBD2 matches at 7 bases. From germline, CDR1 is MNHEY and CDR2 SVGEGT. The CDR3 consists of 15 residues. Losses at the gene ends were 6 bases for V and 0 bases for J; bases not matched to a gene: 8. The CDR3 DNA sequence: TGTGCCAGCAGCCCGGGAGGACCGAGCTCCTACGAGCAGTACTTC. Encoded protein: CASSPGGPSSYEQYF.

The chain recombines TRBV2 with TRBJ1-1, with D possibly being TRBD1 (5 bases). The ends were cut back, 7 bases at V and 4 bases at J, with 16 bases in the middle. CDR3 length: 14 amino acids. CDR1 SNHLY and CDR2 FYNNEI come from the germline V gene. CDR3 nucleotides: TGTGCCAGCACTCAAGGGCGGGGCGGCACTGAAGCTTTCTTT. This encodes CASTQGRGGTEAFF.

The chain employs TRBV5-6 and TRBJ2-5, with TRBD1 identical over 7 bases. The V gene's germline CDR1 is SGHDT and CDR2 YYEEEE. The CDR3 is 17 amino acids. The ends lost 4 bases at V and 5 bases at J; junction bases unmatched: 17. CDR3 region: CASSPAPTGYTGETQYF. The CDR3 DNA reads TGTGCCAGCAGCCCCGCCCCGACAGGGTATACGGGCGAGACCCAGTACTTC. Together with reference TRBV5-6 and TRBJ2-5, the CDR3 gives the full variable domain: DAGVTQSPTHLIKTRGQQVTLRCSPKSGHDTVSWYQQALGQGPQFIFQYYEEEERQRGNFPDRFSGHQFPNYSSELNVNALLLGDSALYLCASSPAPTGYTGETQYFGPGTRLLVL.

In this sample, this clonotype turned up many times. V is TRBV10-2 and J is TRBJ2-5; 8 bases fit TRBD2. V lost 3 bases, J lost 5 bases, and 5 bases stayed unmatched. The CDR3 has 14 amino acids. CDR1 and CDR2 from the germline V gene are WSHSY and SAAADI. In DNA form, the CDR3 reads TGCGCCAGCAGTGAAGCGGGAGCTGGGGAGACCCAGTACTTC. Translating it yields CASSEAGAGETQYF.

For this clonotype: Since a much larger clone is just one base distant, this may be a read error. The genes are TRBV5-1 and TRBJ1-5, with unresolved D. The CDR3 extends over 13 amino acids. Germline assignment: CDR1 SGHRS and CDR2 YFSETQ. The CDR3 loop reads CAGSLYLGQPQHF. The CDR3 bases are TGCGCCGGCAGCTTGTATTTGGGTCAGCCCCAGCATTTT.

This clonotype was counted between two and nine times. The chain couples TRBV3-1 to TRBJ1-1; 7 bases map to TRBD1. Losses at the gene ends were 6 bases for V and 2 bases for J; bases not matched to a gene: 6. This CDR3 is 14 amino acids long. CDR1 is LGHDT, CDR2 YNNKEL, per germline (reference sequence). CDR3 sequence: CASSGTDSNTEAFF. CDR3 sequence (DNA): TGTGCCAGCAGTGGGACAGACTCAAACACTGAAGCTTTCTTT.

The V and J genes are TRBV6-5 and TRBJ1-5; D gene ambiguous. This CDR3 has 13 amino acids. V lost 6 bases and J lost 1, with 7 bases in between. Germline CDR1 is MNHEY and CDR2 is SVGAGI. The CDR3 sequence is CASRGLSNQPQHF. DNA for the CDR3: TGTGCCAGCAGAGGGCTAAGCAATCAGCCCCAGCATTTT.

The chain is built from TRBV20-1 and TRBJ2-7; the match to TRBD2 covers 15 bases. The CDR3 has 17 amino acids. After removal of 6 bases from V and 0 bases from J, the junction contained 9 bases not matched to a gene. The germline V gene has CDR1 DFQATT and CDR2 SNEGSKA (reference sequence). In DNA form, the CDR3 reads TGCAGTGCCACATCCGGGACTAGCGGGAGGCCCTCCTACGAGCAGTACTTC. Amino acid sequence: CSATSGTSGRPSYEQYF.

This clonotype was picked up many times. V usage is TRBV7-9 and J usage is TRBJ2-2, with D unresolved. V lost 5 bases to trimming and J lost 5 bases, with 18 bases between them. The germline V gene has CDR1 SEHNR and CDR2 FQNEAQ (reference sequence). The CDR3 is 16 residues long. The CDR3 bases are TGTGCCAGCAGCAACCCATATAGGGTATCGACCGGGGAGCTGTTTTTT. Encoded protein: CASSNPYRVSTGELFF.

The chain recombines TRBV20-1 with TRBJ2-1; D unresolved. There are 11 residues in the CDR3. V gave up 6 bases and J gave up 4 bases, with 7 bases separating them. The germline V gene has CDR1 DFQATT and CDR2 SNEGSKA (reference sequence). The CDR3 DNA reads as TGCAGTGCGCCTCTATACAATGAGCAGTTCTTC. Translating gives CSAPLYNEQFF.

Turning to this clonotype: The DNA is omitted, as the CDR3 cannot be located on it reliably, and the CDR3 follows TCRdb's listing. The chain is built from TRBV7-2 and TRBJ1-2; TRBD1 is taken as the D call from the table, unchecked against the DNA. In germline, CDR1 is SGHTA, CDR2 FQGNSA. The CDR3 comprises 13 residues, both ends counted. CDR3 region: CASSWGQGNLLTF.

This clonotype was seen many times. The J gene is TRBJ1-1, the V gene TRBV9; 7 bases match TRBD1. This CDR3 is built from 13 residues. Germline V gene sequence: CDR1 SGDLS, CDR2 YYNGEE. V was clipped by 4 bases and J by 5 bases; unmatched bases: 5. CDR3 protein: CASSTRQGTEAFF. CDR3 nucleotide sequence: TGTGCCAGCAGCACCAGACAGGGTACTGAAGCTTTCTTT.

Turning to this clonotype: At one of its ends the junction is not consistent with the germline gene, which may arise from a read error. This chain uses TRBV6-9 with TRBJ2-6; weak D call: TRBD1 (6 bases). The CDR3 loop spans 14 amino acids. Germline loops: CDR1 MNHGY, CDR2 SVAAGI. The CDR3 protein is CASRATVGANVLTF. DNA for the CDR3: TGTGCCAGCAGAGCTACCGTGGGGGCCAACGTCCTGACCTTC.

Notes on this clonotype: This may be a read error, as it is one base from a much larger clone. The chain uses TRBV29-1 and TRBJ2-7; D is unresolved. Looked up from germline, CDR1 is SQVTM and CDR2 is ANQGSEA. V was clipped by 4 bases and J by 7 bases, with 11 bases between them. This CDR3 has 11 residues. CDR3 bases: TGCAGCGTTGTAGGACGCGATGAGCAGTACTTC. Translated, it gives CSVVGRDEQYF.

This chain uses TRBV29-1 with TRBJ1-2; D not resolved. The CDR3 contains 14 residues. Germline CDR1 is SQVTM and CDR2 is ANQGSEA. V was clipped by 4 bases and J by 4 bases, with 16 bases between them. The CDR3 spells CSVGRKGILYGYTF. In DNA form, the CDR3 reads TGCAGCGTTGGCCGGAAGGGAATCCTCTATGGCTACACCTTC.

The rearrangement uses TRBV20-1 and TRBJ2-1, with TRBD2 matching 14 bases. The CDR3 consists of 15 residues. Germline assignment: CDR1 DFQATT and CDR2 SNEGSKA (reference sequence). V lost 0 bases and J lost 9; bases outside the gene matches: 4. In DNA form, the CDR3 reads TGCAGTGCTAGAGATCTGGGACTAGCGGGAGTTGAGCAGTTCTTC. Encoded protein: CSARDLGLAGVEQFF.

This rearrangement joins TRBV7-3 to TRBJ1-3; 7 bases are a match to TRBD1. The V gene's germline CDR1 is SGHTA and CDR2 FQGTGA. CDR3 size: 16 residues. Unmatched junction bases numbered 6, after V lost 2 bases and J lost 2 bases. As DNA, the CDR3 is TGTGCCAGCAGCTTAGACAGGGTGAGCCCTGGAAACACCATATATTTT. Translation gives CASSLDRVSPGNTIYF.

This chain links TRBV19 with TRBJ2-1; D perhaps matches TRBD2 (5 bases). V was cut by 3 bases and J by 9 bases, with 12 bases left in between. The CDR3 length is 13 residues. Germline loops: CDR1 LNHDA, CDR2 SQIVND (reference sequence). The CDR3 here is CASSMGSSGEQFF. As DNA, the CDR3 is TGTGCCAGTAGTATGGGGAGCAGTGGTGAGCAGTTCTTC.

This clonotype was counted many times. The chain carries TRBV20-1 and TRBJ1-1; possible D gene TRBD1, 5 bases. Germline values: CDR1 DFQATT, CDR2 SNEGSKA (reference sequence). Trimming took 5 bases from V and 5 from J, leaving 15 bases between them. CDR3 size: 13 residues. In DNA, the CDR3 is TGCAGTGCTGGGGTTCCCGGGGGAACTGAAGCTTTCTTT. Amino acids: CSAGVPGGTEAFF.

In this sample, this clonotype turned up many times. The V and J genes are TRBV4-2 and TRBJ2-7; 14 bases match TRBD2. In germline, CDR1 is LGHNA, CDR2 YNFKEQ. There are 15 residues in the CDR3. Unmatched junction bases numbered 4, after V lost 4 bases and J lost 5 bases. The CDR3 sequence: CASSPGTSGSDEQYF. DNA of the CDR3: TGTGCCAGCAGCCCTGGGACTAGCGGGAGTGACGAGCAGTACTTC.

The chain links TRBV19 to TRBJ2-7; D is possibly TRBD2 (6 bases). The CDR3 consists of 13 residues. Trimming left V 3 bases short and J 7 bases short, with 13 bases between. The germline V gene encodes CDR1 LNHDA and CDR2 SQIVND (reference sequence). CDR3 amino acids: CASSITGLNEQYF. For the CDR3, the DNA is TGTGCCAGTAGTATTACGGGACTGAATGAGCAGTACTTC.

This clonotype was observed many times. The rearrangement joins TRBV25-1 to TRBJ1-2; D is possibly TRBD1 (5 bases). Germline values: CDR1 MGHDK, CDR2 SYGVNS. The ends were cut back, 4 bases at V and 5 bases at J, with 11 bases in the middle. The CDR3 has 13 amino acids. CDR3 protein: CASSGDLGYGYTF. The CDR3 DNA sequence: TGTGCCAGCAGTGGGGACTTGGGTTATGGCTACACCTTC.